A single sample gave rise to the 20 T cell receptor beta chains below, sequenced in a study of blood T cells in healthy people across ages. Primed by a sample-barcoded 5' primer and a J-beta primer mix, a second PCR proceeded for 7 to 11 cycles. Each CDR3 protein gets one entry after TCRdb re-called the 5' RACE reads with MiXCR. The repertoire holds under 2 million distinct CDR3 sequences, 30% to 35% seen once, with 11% in the top ten. Material for sequencing was blood. The receptors were sampled from a woman aged 30 to 39 in good health.

The chain uses TRBV27 and TRBJ2-1, with D possibly TRBD2 on 5 matching bases. The ends were cut back, 1 base at V and 5 bases at J, with 21 bases in the middle. The CDR3 has 18 residues. In germline, CDR1 is MNHEY, CDR2 SMNVEV (reference sequence). The CDR3 here is CASSLYESAVGDDNEQFF. The CDR3 nucleotides read TGTGCCAGCAGTTTATATGAATCAGCGGTGGGAGACGACAATGAGCAGTTCTTC.

This rearrangement joins TRBV20-1 to TRBJ2-1; tentative D call: TRBD1 (6 bases). This CDR3 contains 11 residues. V lost 2 bases and J lost 9, with 8 bases in between. CDR1 is DFQATT, CDR2 SNEGSKA, per germline (reference sequence). The CDR3 DNA follows: TGCAGTGCTAGATCCAGGGGTGAGCAGTTCTTC. Translated, it gives CSARSRGEQFF.

To note about this clonotype: The junction shows a germline mismatch at one end, possibly a read error. The genes are TRBV6-1 and TRBJ2-3, with unresolved D. The germline CDR1 and CDR2 sequences are MNHNS and SASEGT. The length of the CDR3 is 12 residues. CDR3 bases: TGTGCCACCAGTTTAGATACAGATATGCAGTATTTT. It translates to CATSLDTDMQYF.

In this sample, this clonotype turned up a few times. The CDR3 sequence: CSAEFSSPSTDTQYF. The CDR3 region has the DNA TGCAGTGCTGAGTTTAGCAGTCCTAGCACAGATACGCAGTATTTT. J is TRBJ2-3 and V is TRBV20-1; D not certain. CDR1 and CDR2 from the germline V gene are DFQATT and SNEGSKA (reference sequence). Trimming cost V 5 bases and J 0 bases, with 15 bases left between them. CDR3 length: 15 residues.

This chain uses TRBV10-3 with TRBJ2-7, with TRBD2 matching 10 bases. Trimming took 8 bases from V and 6 from J; bases not matched to a gene: 7. CDR3 length equals 13 residues. The V gene's germline CDR1 is ENHRY and CDR2 SYGVKD. The CDR3 region has the DNA TGTGCCATCGGTCTAGCGGGAGAACTCGAGCAGTACTTC. Its protein product is CAIGLAGELEQYF.

This clonotype occurred a few times. The CDR3 coding sequence is TGTGCCAGCAGCGTGCGGGACAGCCCTTCATATGGCTACACCTTC. It specifies CASSVRDSPSYGYTF. The V and J genes are TRBV21-1 and TRBJ1-2; the table calls TRBD1, which could not be checked here. TRBV21-1 represents a pseudogene. CDR3 length equals 15 residues.

The gene calls are TRBV20-1 and TRBJ2-1, with a weak D call TRBD2 (5 bases). This CDR3 has 14 residues. CDR1 is DFQATT and CDR2 is SNEGSKA in the germline V gene (reference sequence). V was pared by 6 bases and J by 5 bases, with 17 bases between. The CDR3 DNA sequence: TGCAGTGCCCAGGCCTCGGAGGCGCACAATGAGCAGTTCTTC. Translated: CSAQASEAHNEQFF.

This clonotype was detected a few times. The gene calls are TRBV6-1 and TRBJ1-1; D call uncertain. Germline CDR1 reads MNHNS; CDR2 reads SASEGT. Trimming removed 2 bases at V and 5 bases at J, with 6 bases between. CDR3 length: 12 amino acids. CDR3 DNA sequence: TGTGCCAGCAGTGAACCTAGGACTGAAGCTTTCTTT. It translates to CASSEPRTEAFF.

This chain connects TRBV30 to TRBJ2-1; D might be TRBD1 (6 bases). V lost 3 bases, J lost 9 bases, and 12 bases lay in between. This CDR3 comprises 12 residues. Germline lookup yields CDR1 GTSNPN and CDR2 SVGIG (reference sequence). The CDR3 DNA sequence: TGTGCCTGGAGGGGTGGGGGCGGTGAGCAGTTCTTC. This codes for CAWRGGGGEQFF.

The chain is built from TRBV4-1 and TRBJ2-3; D not resolved. The CDR3 spans 14 residues. Germline V gene lookup returns CDR1 MGHRA and CDR2 YSYEKL. With 2 bases removed from V and 8 bases from J, the gap between germline ends came to 14 bases. The CDR3 DNA follows: TGCGCCAGCAGCCAATACCGAGGCGCAGGTACGCAGTATTTT. Protein product: CASSQYRGAGTQYF.

This clonotype came up a few times. One end of the junction varies from germline; a read error may be responsible. This chain connects TRBV5-6 to TRBJ2-7; 10 bases agree with TRBD1. This CDR3 has 15 amino acids. Per germline, CDR1 SGHDT and CDR2 YYEEEE. The CDR3 protein is CASSATGQGTYEQYF. The CDR3 nucleotides are TGCGCCAGCAGCGCTACGGGACAGGGGACCTACGAGCAGTACTTC.

As to this clonotype: The junction and the germline gene differ at one end; a read error may be behind it. The chain joins TRBV30 to TRBJ2-7; TRBD1 agrees at 7 bases. The CDR3 runs to 16 residues. CDR1 is GTSNPN, CDR2 SVGIG, per germline (reference sequence). The DNA for the CDR3 is TGTACCTGGAGTGTAATAGGGACAGCCTATTCCTACGAGCAGTACTTC. This codes for CTWSVIGTAYSYEQYF. The full variable domain, in which reference TRBV30 and TRBJ2-7 provide the parts outside the CDR3, is SQTIHQWPATLVQPVGSPLSLECTVEGTSNPNLYWYRQAAGRGLQLLFYSVGIGQISSEVPQNLSASRPQDRQFILSSKKLLLSDSGFYLCTWSVIGTAYSYEQYFGPGTRLTVT.

This clonotype has just one count. This rearrangement joins TRBV7-9 to TRBJ2-7; unclear D gene. The V gene lost 2 bases and the J gene lost 2 bases, with 10 bases spanning the gap. Germline CDR1 reads SEHNR; CDR2 reads FQNEAQ (reference sequence). The CDR3 is made up of 14 amino acids. CDR3 nucleotide sequence: TGTGCCAGCAGCTTAAAGGGTTTTCCCTACGAGCAGTACTTC. Its protein is CASSLKGFPYEQYF.

This clonotype was counted only a few times. V is TRBV6-2 or TRBV6-3 and J is TRBJ1-1; the match to TRBD1 covers 8 bases. CDR3 length: 13 amino acids. The germline V gene has CDR1 MNHEY and CDR2 SVGEGT. J gave up 8 bases and V 7 bases, and 9 bases lay outside the gene matches. The CDR3 is CASTGTGRQEAFF. CDR3 bases: TGTGCCAGCACAGGGACAGGAAGGCAAGAAGCTTTCTTT.

This clonotype was observed a few times. The CDR3 protein is CASSLGGRGQGEQYF. The DNA of the CDR3 is TGTGCCAGCAGCTTAGGCGGGCGGGGCCAGGGGGAGCAGTACTTC. The rearrangement uses TRBV7-2 and TRBJ2-7; D could derive from TRBD1 or TRBD2 (6 bases each). The CDR3 covers 15 residues. Trimming took 1 base from V and 7 from J, leaving 17 bases between them. The germline V gene encodes CDR1 SGHTA and CDR2 FQGNSA. Full variable domain (outside the CDR3, taken from reference TRBV7-2 and TRBJ2-7): GAGVSQSPSNKVTEKGKDVELRCDPISGHTALYWYRQSLGQGLEFLIYFQGNSAPDKSGLPSDRFSAERTGGSVSTLTIQRTQQEDSAVYLCASSLGGRGQGEQYFGPGTRLTVT.

Only a few counts were recorded for this clonotype. The chain employs TRBV6-6 and TRBJ2-5; 13 bases fit TRBD2. After removal of 6 bases from V and 2 bases from J, the junction contained 9 bases not matched to a gene. Germline lookup yields CDR1 MNHNY and CDR2 SVGAGI (reference sequence). The CDR3 length is 17 residues. The CDR3 DNA reads TGTGCCAGCAGGCCGGGACTAGCGGGAATAATACAAGAGACCCAGTACTTC. Amino acids: CASRPGLAGIIQETQYF.

There are many counts of this clonotype. V is TRBV9 and J is TRBJ2-3, with D possibly matching TRBD2 (5 bases). From germline, CDR1 is SGDLS and CDR2 YYNGEE. CDR3 length: 14 amino acids. Trimming stripped 2 bases from V and 2 bases from J, with 9 bases between. In DNA form, the CDR3 reads TGTGCCAGCAGCGTGAGCGGATACACAGATACGCAGTATTTT. Residues: CASSVSGYTDTQYF.

The V gene is TRBV10-3, the J gene TRBJ2-1, with D uncertain. This CDR3 has 13 residues. Trimming left V 7 bases short and J 1 base short, with 8 bases between. Germline CDR1 and CDR2: ENHRY and SYGVKD. The CDR3 nucleotides read TGTGCCATCACCCAACAGTCCTACAATGAGCAGTTCTTC. Its protein product is CAITQQSYNEQFF.

This rearrangement joins TRBV4-1 to TRBJ1-6; TRBD1 matches 7 bases. The CDR3 consists of 18 residues. Germline loops: CDR1 MGHRA, CDR2 YSYEKL. J was trimmed by 5 bases and V by 6 bases; bases with no gene match: 16. The chain's CDR3 is CASRNPLRRGNNNSPLHF. CDR3 DNA: TGCGCCAGCAGGAACCCCCTCCGCAGGGGGAACAATAATTCACCCCTCCACTTT.

V usage is TRBV6-4 and J usage is TRBJ2-1; no firm D call. This CDR3 region has 12 residues. Trimming shortened V by 5 bases and J by 10 bases, and 12 bases separated the two germline ends. Germline V gene sequence: CDR1 MRHNA, CDR2 SNTAGT. The CDR3 nucleotides are TGTGCCAGCAGTAACTGGTCCCTGGAGCAGTTCTTC. Its protein is CASSNWSLEQFF.